This T cell receptor beta chain was identified during a study of beta chain features in type 1 diabetes. The study reverse transcribed the entire isolated RNA, so it sequenced expressed TCRB transcripts. Here immunoSEQ multiplex PCR was the method, and the copy in TCRdb shows in-frame clones only, minus some. This repertoire shows about 140,000 clones, 6.5% to 8.5% found once; its top ten account for approximately 1.5%. The TCR was taken from a woman aged 25-40 years in good health. Sequencing was done on a sample of central memory CD4+ T cells from blood.

The CDR3 bases are TGTGCCAGCAGTTACCCGGCCAGGGGCGGCACCGGGGAGCTGTTTTTT. It yields the protein CASSYPARGGTGELFF. This chain joins TRBV6-5 and TRBJ2-2, with D perhaps TRBD1 (6 bases). Per the germline V gene, CDR1 is MNHEY and CDR2 is SVGAGI. The CDR3 has 16 residues. Trimming removed 2 bases from V and 4 bases from J, with 14 bases in between.